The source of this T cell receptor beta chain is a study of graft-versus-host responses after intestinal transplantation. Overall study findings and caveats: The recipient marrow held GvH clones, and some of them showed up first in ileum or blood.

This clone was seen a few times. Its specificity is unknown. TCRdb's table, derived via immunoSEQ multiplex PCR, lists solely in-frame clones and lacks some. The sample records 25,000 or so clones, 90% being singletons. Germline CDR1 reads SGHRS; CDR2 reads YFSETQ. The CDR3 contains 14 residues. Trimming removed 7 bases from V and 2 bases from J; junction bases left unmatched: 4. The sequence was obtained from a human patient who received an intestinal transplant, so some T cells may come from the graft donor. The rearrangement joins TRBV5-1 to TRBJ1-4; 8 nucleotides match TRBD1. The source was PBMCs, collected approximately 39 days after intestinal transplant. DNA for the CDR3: TGCGCCAGCCGACAGGGGACGACTAATGAAAAACTGTTTTTT. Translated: CASRQGTTNEKLFF.